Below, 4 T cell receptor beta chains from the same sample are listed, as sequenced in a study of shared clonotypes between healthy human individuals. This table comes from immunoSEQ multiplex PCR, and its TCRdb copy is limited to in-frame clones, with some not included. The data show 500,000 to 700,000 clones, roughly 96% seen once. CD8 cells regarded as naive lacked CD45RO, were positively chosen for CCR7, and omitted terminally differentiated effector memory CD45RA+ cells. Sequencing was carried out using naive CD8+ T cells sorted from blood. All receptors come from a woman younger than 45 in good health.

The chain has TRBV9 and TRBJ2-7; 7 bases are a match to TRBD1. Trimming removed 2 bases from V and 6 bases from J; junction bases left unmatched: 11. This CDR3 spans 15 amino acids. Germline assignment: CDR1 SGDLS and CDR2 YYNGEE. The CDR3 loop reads CASSVTGAPEAEQYF. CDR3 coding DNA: TGTGCCAGCAGCGTTACAGGGGCACCCGAGGCCGAGCAGTACTTC.

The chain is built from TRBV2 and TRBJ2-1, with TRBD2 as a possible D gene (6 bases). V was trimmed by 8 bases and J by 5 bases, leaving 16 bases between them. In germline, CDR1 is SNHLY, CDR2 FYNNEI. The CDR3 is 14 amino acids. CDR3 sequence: CASLWDSADNEQFF. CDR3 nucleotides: TGTGCCAGCCTTTGGGACTCTGCCGACAATGAGCAGTTCTTC. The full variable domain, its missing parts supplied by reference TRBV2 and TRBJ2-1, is EPEVTQTPSHQVTQMGQEVILRCVPISNHLYFYWYRQILGQKVEFLVSFYNNEISEKSEIFDDQFSVERPDGSNFTLKIRSTKLEDSAMYFCASLWDSADNEQFFGPGTRLTVL.

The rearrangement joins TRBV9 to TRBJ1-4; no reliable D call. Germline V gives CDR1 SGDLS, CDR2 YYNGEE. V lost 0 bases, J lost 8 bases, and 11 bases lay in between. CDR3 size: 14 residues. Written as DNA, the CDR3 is TGTGCCAGCAGCGTAGATGGTGGAATGGAAAAACTGTTTTTT. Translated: CASSVDGGMEKLFF.

The CDR3, as DNA: TGTGCCAGCAGTCCCCCGGAGACAGATACGCAGTATTTT. Translated, it gives CASSPPETDTQYF. The J gene is TRBJ2-3, the V gene TRBV28; D is uncertain. Deletions cut 5 bases from V and 3 bases from J, with 9 bases between. The CDR3 spans 13 residues. Per the germline V gene, CDR1 is MDHEN and CDR2 is SYDVKM.